This T cell receptor (beta chain) is drawn from a study of cytomegalovirus exposure and HLA in healthy donors. A note on this clone: Its specificity is unknown.

This PCR relied on a set of 60 Vbeta primers and 13 Jbeta primers. The method was immunoSEQ multiplex PCR; TCRdb's version includes in-frame clones alone and lacks a portion of them. Here the sample spans 200,000 to 250,000 clones, about 80% being singletons. Overall study findings and caveats: Earlier results showed most TCR beta V segments being productive about 90% or about 30% of the time. Presence/absence analyses took donor sequencing depth as roughly uniform.

What was sequenced was PBMCs. This receptor was taken from a girl between 10 and 17 years old in good health and CMV-seronegative.

The DNA of the CDR3 is TGTGCCAGCGGAGCTGATTCTAACTATGGCTACACCTTC. It encodes CASGADSNYGYTF. The V gene is TRBV2, the J gene TRBJ1-2; D gene unclear. There are 13 residues in the CDR3. Between the trimmed V and J ends, which lost 8 bases and 0 bases, there was a span of 10 bases. The germline gives CDR1 SNHLY, CDR2 FYNNEI.